This T cell receptor beta chain was obtained from a study of blood T cell repertoires in COVID-19. On the study more broadly: COVID-19 samples collected from the United States, Italy and Spain covered acute and convalescent phases. Sources were T cells, B-cell-depleted T cells, or PBMCs; the material itself was cDNA or gDNA.

The V gene end was trimmed by 5 bases and the J gene end by 3 bases; junction bases not matched to a gene: 10. This CDR3 is 16 amino acids long. Germline V CDR1 and CDR2: SGHTA, FQGNSA. Authors' data handling: Reference gene primers were amplified, and this amplification served to estimate nucleated cell counts. Sequencing was performed with immunoSEQ multiplex PCR; in TCRdb, only in-frame clones are kept and a portion is missing. That table furnishes V, J and clone size, whereas the DNA furnished D and trimming. The sample consists of some 170,000 clones, approximately 93% of them appearing once. A Seattle source enrolled patients during active infection and followed them longitudinally.

This clonotype was obtained from a woman aged 55-69 years with COVID-19, enrolled during active disease. The rearrangement joins TRBV7-2 to TRBJ1-5; 7 bases align to TRBD1. Sequencing was done on a sample of peripheral blood. The CDR3 reads CASSPPGTVFNQPQHF. CDR3 bases: TGTGCCAGCAGCCCCCCCGGGACAGTTTTCAATCAGCCCCAGCATTTT. Filled out from reference TRBV7-2 and TRBJ1-5, the complete variable domain reads GAGVSQSPSNKVTEKGKDVELRCDPISGHTALYWYRQSLGQGLEFLIYFQGNSAPDKSGLPSDRFSAERTGGSVSTLTIQRTQQEDSAVYLCASSPPGTVFNQPQHFGDGTRLSIL.